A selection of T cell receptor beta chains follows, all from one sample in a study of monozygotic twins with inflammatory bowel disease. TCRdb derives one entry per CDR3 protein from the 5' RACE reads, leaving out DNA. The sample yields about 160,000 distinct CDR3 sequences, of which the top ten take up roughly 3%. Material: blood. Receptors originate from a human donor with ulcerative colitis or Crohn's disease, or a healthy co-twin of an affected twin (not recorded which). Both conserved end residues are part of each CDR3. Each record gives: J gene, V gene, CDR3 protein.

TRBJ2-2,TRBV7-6,CASSRTSAGEIGELFF
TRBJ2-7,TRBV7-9,CASSSTGTFPDEQYF
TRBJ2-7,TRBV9,CASSVDAGGPSYEQYF
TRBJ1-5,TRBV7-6,CASSLGKGLDQPQHF
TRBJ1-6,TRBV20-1,CSARRTGWESPLHF
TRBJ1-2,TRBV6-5,CASSIAGYGYTF
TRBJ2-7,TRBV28,CASSFSGKPSGEQYF
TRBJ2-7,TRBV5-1,CASSLGLAGVIEQYF
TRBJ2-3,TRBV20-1,CSAGGGWSTDTQYF
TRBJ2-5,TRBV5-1,CASSTGTSGIFYETQYF
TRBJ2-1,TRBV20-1,CSAEGREISYNEQFF
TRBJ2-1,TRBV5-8,CASSLSAGSKDNEQFF
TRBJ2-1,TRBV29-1,CSARRNNEQFF
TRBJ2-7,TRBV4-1,CASSQVPGQGYEQYF
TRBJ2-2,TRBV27,CASSRMGTGELFF
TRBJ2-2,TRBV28,CASSLPNTGELFF
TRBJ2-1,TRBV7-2,CASRGLWDYNEQFF
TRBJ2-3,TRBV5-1,CASSLAGADLDTQYF
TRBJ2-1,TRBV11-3,CASSGTGGYNEQFF
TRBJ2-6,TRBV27,CASTELTFGSGANVLTF
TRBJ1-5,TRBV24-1,CATSDRTGVQPQHF
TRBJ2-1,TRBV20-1,CSARRLAGQNEQFF
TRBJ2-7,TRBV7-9,CASRGLAGGSSSYEQYF
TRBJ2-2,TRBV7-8,CASSLVLVGTGELFF
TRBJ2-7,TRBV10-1,CASSGAQGVDEQNF
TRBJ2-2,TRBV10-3,CAISREGRDTGELFF
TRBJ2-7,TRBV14,CASSQEGLATYEQYF
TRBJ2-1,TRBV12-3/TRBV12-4,CASSFLAGGRNEQFF
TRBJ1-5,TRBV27,CASSLQGANQPQHF
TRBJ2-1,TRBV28,CASSPGSFLRGQFF
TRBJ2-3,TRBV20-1,CSARGEAGVADTQYF
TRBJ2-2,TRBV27,CASSVPGELFF
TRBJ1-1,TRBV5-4,CASSSRKGRLNTEAFF
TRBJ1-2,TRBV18,CASSTGAGNYGYTF
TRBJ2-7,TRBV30,CAWSAGISSSYEQYF
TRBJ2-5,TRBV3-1,CASRPSGGTQETQYF
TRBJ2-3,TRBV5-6,CASSERGFPDTQYF
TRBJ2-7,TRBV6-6,CASTLGGGPYEQYF
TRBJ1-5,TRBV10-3,CAISESYGSDQPQHF
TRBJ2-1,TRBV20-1,CSARDIGTSDQDEQFF
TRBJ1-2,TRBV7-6,CASSFSATNYGYTF
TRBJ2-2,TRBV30,CAWIRGLGSNTGELFF
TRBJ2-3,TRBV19,CASSLQAGATDTQYF
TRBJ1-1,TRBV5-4,CASSLRTGSNTEAFF
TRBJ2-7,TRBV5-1,CASSFVPGQGDEQYF
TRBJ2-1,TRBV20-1,CSAGEDRSSYNEQFF
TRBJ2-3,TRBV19,CASSPLGQGRTDTQYF